Below are 5 T cell receptor beta chains sequenced from a single sample in a study of identifying expanded T cells in peripheral blood. Assay used: immunoSEQ multiplex PCR; TCRdb lists only in-frame clones, some missing. The sample lists about 52,000 clones, roughly 82% seen once, with approximately 15% in the top ten. Sequenced material: blood. The receptors were sampled from a person aged 18 to 70 in good health.

The chain joins TRBV27 to TRBJ1-1, with unresolved D. The germline V and J ends were trimmed by 6 bases and 0 bases, with 11 bases remaining between them. The CDR3 length is 14 residues. The V gene's germline CDR1 is MNHEY and CDR2 SMNVEV (reference sequence). CDR3 nucleotide sequence: TGTGCCAGCAGCCGTAGGACTGTGAACACTGAAGCTTTCTTT. Amino acid sequence: CASSRRTVNTEAFF.

The chain combines TRBV6-6 with TRBJ2-7, with TRBD2 identical over 7 bases. J lost 0 bases, V lost 6 bases, and 8 bases had no gene match. The CDR3 loop spans 15 amino acids. Germline V lookup: CDR1 MNHNY, CDR2 SVGAGI (reference sequence). The CDR3 sequence: CASSPGVAGSYEQYV. The CDR3 DNA reads TGTGCCAGCAGCCCCGGGGTAGCGGGCTCCTACGAGCAGTACGTC.

This clone was recorded only once. The chain links TRBV5-1 to TRBJ1-1, with 11 bases fitting TRBD1. After removal of 5 bases from V and 8 bases from J, the junction contained 5 bases not matched to a gene. The CDR3 is made up of 13 amino acids. Germline-derived CDR1 and CDR2 are SGHRS and YFSETQ. CDR3 nucleotide sequence: TGCGCCAGCAGGCACCGGGACAGGGGGGAAGCTTTCTTT. Its translation: CASRHRDRGEAFF.

The CDR3 sequence: CASSLGGLGTEAFF. The DNA for the CDR3 is TGTGCCAGCAGCTTAGGTGGTCTAGGGACTGAAGCTTTCTTT. The chain employs TRBV7-9 and TRBJ1-1, with no clear D. In germline, CDR1 is SEHNR, CDR2 FQNEAQ (reference sequence). V lost 1 base and J lost 5, with 11 bases in between. The CDR3 has 14 residues.

The CDR3 spells CASSEAGGQPQHF. The DNA for the CDR3 is TGTGCCAGCAGTGAAGCCGGGGGGCAGCCCCAGCATTTT. The chain links TRBV6-1 to TRBJ1-5; TRBD1 might be the D (5 bases). Germline CDR1 and CDR2: MNHNS and SASEGT. The CDR3 extends over 13 amino acids. Trimming removed 0 bases at V and 7 bases at J, with 7 bases between.